The source of this TCR beta chain is a study of T-cell memory formation after mild COVID-19. Remarks on this clonotype: Its antigen is undetermined.

Using its own MiXCR run on the 5' RACE reads, TCRdb lists one record per CDR3 protein. This table holds under 300,000 distinct CDR3 sequences, approximately 7.6% found once. General study findings and limits: What remained unconfirmed was the SARS-CoV-2 specificity of second-wave clones peaking on day 37. Clones that contracted from day 15 to 85 were balanced CD4/CD8, while later expanders leaned CD4+. Memory sampled before infection contained some responding clones, suggesting cross-reactive memory joined. The main location of contracting CD4+ clones was CM and EM, and that of contracting CD8+ clones was EMRA.

J gave up 7 bases and V 5 bases, and 13 bases lay outside the gene matches. Germline loops: CDR1 SQVTM, CDR2 ANQGSEA. This CDR3 region has 15 residues. The genes are TRBV29-1 and TRBJ2-2, with 7 bases fitting TRBD2. Sequenced: PBMCs or a T cell subset sorted from them (not recorded which). The sequence was collected from a man aged 18-30 years who had mild COVID-19 (a few samples of this study predate the infection). Cell type and time point are not known. The CDR3 region is CSVPKGGTINGELFF. As DNA, the CDR3 is TGCAGCGTTCCTAAAGGCGGGACTATTAACGGGGAGCTGTTTTTT.